This T cell receptor beta chain was recorded in a study of blood T cells in healthy people across ages. The germline CDR1 and CDR2 sequences are SGHTA and FQGTGA. The CDR3 sequence is 15 residues long. A J-beta primer mix and a sample-barcoded 5' primer were used in a second PCR of about 6 to 12 cycles. TCRdb reprocessed the 5' RACE reads via MiXCR and lists one record per CDR3 protein. The sample holds under 800,000 distinct CDR3 sequences, more than 40% seen once. Sequencing was carried out using blood. The genes are TRBV7-3 and TRBJ2-4, with TRBD1 matching over 8 bases. The J call is uncertain, as TRBJ2-7 better fits the DNA end. The sequence derives from a woman aged 55-75 years in good health. For the CDR3, the DNA is TGTGCCAGCAGCTTGTCGACAGGGGTGGGGTACGAGCAGTACTTC. The encoded protein is CASSLSTGVGYEQYF.